The next 32 T cell receptor beta chains were all read from a single sample in a study of shared clonotypes between healthy human individuals. Measured with immunoSEQ multiplex PCR; TCRdb has only the in-frame clones, and not every one. The sample carries about 2.4 million clones, roughly 92% recorded once. The material sequenced was naive CD4+ T cells sorted from blood. Subset described: CD45RA+ positively selected. Every receptor here comes from a man aged 18 to 30 in good health.

The rearrangement uses TRBV9 and TRBJ2-5; 9 bases fit TRBD2. The CDR3 runs to 15 residues. CDR1 and CDR2 (germline): SGDLS, YYNGEE. The V segment lost 3 bases and the J segment 2 bases; nucleotides outside the gene matches: 5. DNA for the CDR3: TGTGCCAGCAGCGAGGGGCTAGCGGGACAAGAGACCCAGTACTTC. It translates to CASSEGLAGQETQYF.

The genes are TRBV5-4 and TRBJ1-1; D remains ambiguous. Trimming pared 2 bases from V and 1 base from J, leaving 6 bases between. Germline loops: CDR1 SGHNT, CDR2 YYREEE (reference sequence). This CDR3 is 13 amino acids long. The CDR3 DNA reads as TGTGCCAGCAGCTTCGAGGGGAACACTGAAGCTTTCTTT. It is translated as CASSFEGNTEAFF.

The J gene is TRBJ2-1, the V gene TRBV5-1, with 7 positions matching TRBD1. Looked up from germline, CDR1 is SGHRS and CDR2 is YFSETQ. Germline trimming cut 2 bases from V and 9 bases from J; bases unmatched to any gene: 5. This CDR3 contains 13 residues. CDR3 bases: TGCGCCAGCAGCTTCGGACAGGCCAGTGAGCAGTTCTTC. Its protein product is CASSFGQASEQFF.

The gene calls are TRBV11-2 and TRBJ1-6; no clear D. Trimming shortened V by 1 base and J by 9 bases, and 4 bases separated the two germline ends. The CDR3 runs 12 residues. Germline loops: CDR1 SGHAT, CDR2 FQNNGV. As DNA, the CDR3 is TGTGCCAGCAGCTTAGGGGTTTCACCCCTCCACTTT. Its protein product is CASSLGVSPLHF.

The chain has TRBV7-9 and TRBJ1-4; a weak D match, TRBD1 (6 bases). V lost 1 base, J lost 7 bases, and 13 bases lay in between. The CDR3 sequence is 15 residues long. Germline-derived CDR1 and CDR2 are SEHNR and FQNEAQ (reference sequence). The CDR3 here is CASSLEGGRGEKLFF. The CDR3, as DNA: TGTGCCAGCAGCTTAGAGGGGGGAAGGGGTGAAAAACTGTTTTTT.

This chain joins TRBV5-1 and TRBJ2-7; TRBD1 aligns across 8 bases. This CDR3 is 15 amino acids long. J lost 2 bases, V lost 8 bases, and 12 bases had no gene match. Germline loops: CDR1 SGHRS, CDR2 YFSETQ. The CDR3 region is CARPRNPGGAYEQYF. CDR3 nucleotides: TGCGCCAGACCCCGGAACCCAGGGGGCGCCTACGAGCAGTACTTC.

The rearrangement links TRBV6-5 to TRBJ1-5; D gene uncertain. The CDR3 contains 13 residues. V lost 6 bases to trimming and J lost 3 bases, with 9 bases between them. Looked up from germline, CDR1 is MNHEY and CDR2 is SVGAGI. Here the CDR3 DNA reads TGTGCCAGCAGAGGGTCCACCAATCAGCCCCAGCATTTT. It specifies CASRGSTNQPQHF.

V gene TRBV18 combines with J gene TRBJ2-1, with 8 positions matching TRBD1. The V segment lost 2 bases and the J segment 7 bases; nucleotides outside the gene matches: 4. The CDR3 extends over 14 amino acids. The V gene's germline CDR1 is KGHSH and CDR2 LQKENI. CDR3 in DNA: TGTGCCAGCTCACCAGAGACAGGGGAGAATGAGCAGTTCTTC. It is translated as CASSPETGENEQFF.

The chain couples TRBV5-8 to TRBJ2-1; the D gene is possibly TRBD2 (5 bases). Germline V gives CDR1 SGHTS, CDR2 YDEGEE. CDR3 length equals 14 residues. V gave up 4 bases and J gave up 2 bases, with 10 bases separating them. CDR3 nucleotides: TGTGCCAGCAGCGCCGGACTTGCCTACAATGAGCAGTTCTTC. It yields the protein CASSAGLAYNEQFF.

Regarding this clone: The same CDR3 also results from other DNA sequences found in this sample. The chain joins TRBV5-1 to TRBJ1-6; 7 nucleotides line up with TRBD1. The CDR3 length is 14 residues. Trimming at V came to 4 bases and at J to 11 bases, leaving 9 bases not matched to a gene. Germline assignment: CDR1 SGHRS and CDR2 YFSETQ. The CDR3 sequence: CASSLGTESTPLHF. The CDR3 bases are TGCGCCAGCAGCCTTGGGACAGAGTCAACACCCCTCCACTTT. Looking up the rest from reference TRBV5-1 and TRBJ1-6 gives the full variable domain: KAGVTQTPRYLIKTRGQQVTLSCSPISGHRSVSWYQQTPGQGLQFLFEYFSETQRNKGNFPGRFSGRQFSNSRSEMNVSTLELGDSALYLCASSLGTESTPLHFGNGTRLTVT.

This clone was detected once. The rearrangement links TRBV21-1 to TRBJ2-3; the table's D call of TRBD2 was not tested on the DNA. TRBV21-1 corresponds to a pseudogene. This CDR3 region has 16 residues. CDR3 DNA sequence: TGTGCCAGCAGCAAAGGGAGGAGGGTCCGGACAGATACGCAGTATTTT. It is translated as CASSKGRRVRTDTQYF.

The chain employs TRBV5-6 and TRBJ2-7, with a possible D match to TRBD1 (5 bases). The length of the CDR3 is 12 residues. Germline loops: CDR1 SGHDT, CDR2 YYEEEE. Trimming removed 0 bases at V and 7 bases at J, with 8 bases between. CDR3 in DNA: TGTGCCAGCAGCTTGGTAGGGGAAGAGCAGTACTTC. This encodes CASSLVGEEQYF.

The rearrangement joins TRBV30 to TRBJ2-1; the D gene is possibly TRBD1 (6 bases). The V end lost 1 base, the J end lost 10 bases, and 23 bases lay between the germline ends. The CDR3 extends over 16 amino acids. Germline V gives CDR1 GTSNPN, CDR2 SVGIG (reference sequence). CDR3 in DNA: TGTGCCTGGAGTGCTAACTGGGGGCGCGAAAACGGGGAGCAGTTCTTC. This codes for CAWSANWGRENGEQFF.

The CDR3 loop reads CASSQTQGLGYGYTF. CDR3 sequence (DNA): TGCGCCAGCAGCCAAACACAGGGATTAGGTTATGGCTACACCTTC. The chain has TRBV4-1 and TRBJ1-2; the D gene is possibly TRBD1 (6 bases). Germline loops: CDR1 MGHRA, CDR2 YSYEKL. This CDR3 contains 15 residues. V was clipped by 2 bases and J by 5 bases, with 15 bases between them.

V is TRBV6-5 and J is TRBJ2-5, with 9 bases lining up with TRBD2. The germline V gene encodes CDR1 MNHEY and CDR2 SVGAGI. The CDR3 totals 15 residues. V lost 7 bases and J lost 7; bases outside the gene matches: 13. The CDR3 nucleotides read TGTGCCAGCACCCTAGGCAGTAGCGGGAGTGGGACCCAGTACTTC. Residues: CASTLGSSGSGTQYF.

This clone was counted only a few times. This chain joins TRBV30 and TRBJ1-5; D is unresolved. Germline CDR1 GTSNPN, CDR2 SVGIG (reference sequence). The length of the CDR3 is 14 residues. Trimming took off 3 bases at V and 2 bases at J, with 11 bases between the two ends. Here the CDR3 reads CAWRGGLGNQPQHF. The CDR3 DNA is TGTGCCTGGAGGGGAGGGCTGGGCAATCAGCCCCAGCATTTT.

The V and J genes are TRBV6-6 and TRBJ1-3, with a possible D match to TRBD1 (5 bases). CDR1 and CDR2 from the germline V gene are MNHNY and SVGAGI (reference sequence). V gave up 10 bases and J gave up 2 bases, with 12 bases separating them. The CDR3 covers 13 residues. The CDR3 DNA sequence: TGTGCCACCAGAGACAGTACTGGAAACACCATATATTTT. Translated, it gives CATRDSTGNTIYF.

The CDR3 sequence: CASTEGTGAKPQHF. CDR3 in DNA: TGTGCCAGCACCGAGGGAACAGGGGCAAAGCCCCAGCATTTT. J is TRBJ1-5 and V is TRBV27; TRBD1 agrees at 7 bases. The V gene's germline CDR1 is MNHEY and CDR2 SMNVEV (reference sequence). The CDR3 totals 14 residues. Trimming took 7 bases from V and 8 from J; bases not matched to a gene: 11.

The chain is built from TRBV5-1 and TRBJ1-3, with D uncertain. The CDR3 sequence is 13 residues long. CDR1 and CDR2 (germline): SGHRS, YFSETQ. V was cut by 2 bases and J by 9 bases, with 12 bases left in between. CDR3 protein: CASSFGYDGTIYF. DNA for the CDR3: TGCGCCAGCAGCTTTGGGTACGATGGCACCATATATTTT.

CDR3 in DNA: TGTGCCACCCTGACAGGCTCTGGGGCCAACGTCCTGACTTTC. As protein: CATLTGSGANVLTF. The chain combines TRBV6-6 with TRBJ2-6; TRBD1 is a possible D gene (6 bases). The ends were cut back, 10 bases at V and 0 bases at J, with 10 bases in the middle. CDR1 is MNHNY and CDR2 is SVGAGI in the germline V gene (reference sequence). CDR3 length equals 14 residues.

Regarding this clone: Other DNA variants within this sample encode the same CDR3. The chain links TRBV5-4 to TRBJ2-2; TRBD1 might be the D (6 bases). Germline V lookup: CDR1 SGHNT, CDR2 YYREEE (reference sequence). The CDR3 has 14 residues. Trimming removed 0 bases from V and 4 bases from J, with 7 bases in between. In DNA form, the CDR3 reads TGTGCCAGCAGCTTGGACAGGGCCACCGGGGAGCTGTTTTTT. It codes for CASSLDRATGELFF. The whole variable domain, filled in from reference TRBV5-4 and TRBJ2-2, reads ETGVTQSPTHLIKTRGQQVTLRCSSQSGHNTVSWYQQALGQGPQFIFQYYREEENGRGNFPPRFSGLQFPNYSSELNVNALELDDSALYLCASSLDRATGELFFGEGSRLTVL.

V usage is TRBV6-4 and J usage is TRBJ2-1; 9 nucleotides agree with TRBD2. The CDR3 totals 15 residues. CDR1 is MRHNA, CDR2 SNTAGT, per germline. V shed 4 bases, J shed 4 bases, and the junction held 5 bases outside the gene matches. This CDR3 reads CASSAQAGGYNEQFF. The DNA for the CDR3 is TGTGCCAGCAGTGCGCAAGCGGGAGGTTACAATGAGCAGTTCTTC.

This sequence joins TRBV11-2 and TRBJ1-1; tentative D call: TRBD1 (6 bases). Looked up from germline, CDR1 is SGHAT and CDR2 is FQNNGV. Between the trimmed V and J ends, which lost 1 base and 5 bases, there was a span of 14 bases. The CDR3 consists of 15 residues. The CDR3 sequence: CASSLGPQGGTEAFF. CDR3 nucleotide sequence: TGTGCCAGCAGCTTAGGGCCACAGGGAGGTACTGAAGCTTTCTTT. Using reference TRBV11-2 and TRBJ1-1 for the parts outside the CDR3, the full variable domain is EAGVAQSPRYKIIEKRQSVAFWCNPISGHATLYWYQQILGQGPKLLIQFQNNGVVDDSQLPKDRFSAERLKGVDSTLKIQPAKLEDSAVYLCASSLGPQGGTEAFFGQGTRLTVV.

The chain uses TRBV11-2 and TRBJ2-5; 10 bases line up with TRBD1. V was clipped by 0 bases and J by 5 bases; unmatched bases: 3. Per germline, CDR1 SGHAT and CDR2 FQNNGV. The CDR3 contains 15 residues. CDR3 amino acids: CASSLDGQGVETQYF. The CDR3 bases are TGTGCCAGCAGCTTAGATGGACAGGGGGTTGAGACCCAGTACTTC. The whole variable domain, remainder taken from reference TRBV11-2 and TRBJ2-5, is EAGVAQSPRYKIIEKRQSVAFWCNPISGHATLYWYQQILGQGPKLLIQFQNNGVVDDSQLPKDRFSAERLKGVDSTLKIQPAKLEDSAVYLCASSLDGQGVETQYFGPGTRLLVL.

The CDR3 reads CASSQVQGVNTEAFF. In DNA form, the CDR3 reads TGCGCCAGCAGCCAAGTTCAGGGAGTGAACACTGAAGCTTTCTTT. This chain links TRBV4-1 with TRBJ1-1, with D possibly being TRBD1 (5 bases). The germline gives CDR1 MGHRA, CDR2 YSYEKL. This CDR3 is 15 amino acids long. The germline V and J ends were trimmed by 1 base and 0 bases, with 9 bases remaining between them.

The J gene is TRBJ2-7, the V gene TRBV7-2; 10 nucleotides line up with TRBD1. The ends lost 4 bases at V and 3 bases at J; junction bases unmatched: 6. The CDR3 extends over 15 amino acids. The germline V gene encodes CDR1 SGHTA and CDR2 FQGNSA. CDR3 in amino acids: CASSSPRTGGYEQYF. In DNA form, the CDR3 reads TGTGCCAGCAGCTCCCCCCGGACAGGGGGCTACGAGCAGTACTTC. The full variable domain, with the rest looked up from reference TRBV7-2 and TRBJ2-7, is GAGVSQSPSNKVTEKGKDVELRCDPISGHTALYWYRQSLGQGLEFLIYFQGNSAPDKSGLPSDRFSAERTGGSVSTLTIQRTQQEDSAVYLCASSSPRTGGYEQYFGPGTRLTVT.

The chain carries TRBV19 and TRBJ1-6; TRBD1 matches at 9 bases. The CDR3 is 15 amino acids. V lost 6 bases and J lost 16; bases outside the gene matches: 16. Germline CDR1 and CDR2: LNHDA and SQIVND (reference sequence). This CDR3 reads CASSSATITGGPLHF. CDR3 nucleotide sequence: TGTGCCAGTAGCTCCGCCACCATAACAGGGGGCCCGCTCCACTTT. The complete variable domain, with remaining parts taken from reference TRBV19 and TRBJ1-6, reads DGGITQSPKYLFRKEGQNVTLSCEQNLNHDAMYWYRQDPGQGLRLIYYSQIVNDFQKGDIAEGYSVSREKKESFPLTVTSAQKNPTAFYLCASSSATITGGPLHFGNGTRLTVT.

The J gene is TRBJ2-1, the V gene TRBV5-1; 11 positions match TRBD2. V dropped 2 bases and J dropped 6; count of bases not matched to a gene: 4. CDR3 size: 15 residues. Germline V gives CDR1 SGHRS, CDR2 YFSETQ. The CDR3 here is CASSLLLAGGNEQFF. In DNA form, the CDR3 reads TGCGCCAGCAGCTTACTTCTAGCGGGAGGCAATGAGCAGTTCTTC.

This rearrangement joins TRBV10-3 to TRBJ2-7; 7 nucleotides line up with TRBD2. Trimming at V came to 10 bases and at J to 7 bases, leaving 13 bases not matched to a gene. Germline V gives CDR1 ENHRY, CDR2 SYGVKD. The CDR3 consists of 13 residues. CDR3 in amino acids: CATGALAATEQYF. For the CDR3, the DNA is TGTGCCACCGGGGCGCTAGCGGCAACAGAGCAGTACTTC.

The chain recombines TRBV9 with TRBJ1-1, with a tentative D call TRBD1 (6 bases). Trimming took 4 bases from V and 2 from J, leaving 12 bases between them. This CDR3 has 14 amino acids. The germline V gene has CDR1 SGDLS and CDR2 YYNGEE. CDR3 residues: CASSPRQVNTEAFF. The CDR3 DNA is TGTGCCAGCAGCCCCAGACAGGTTAACACTGAAGCTTTCTTT.

J is TRBJ2-7 and V is TRBV15; possibly TRBD2 for D (6 bases). V was pared by 2 bases and J by 1 base, with 9 bases between. The CDR3 is 14 residues long. Looked up from germline, CDR1 is LNHNV and CDR2 is YYDKDF (reference sequence). CDR3 coding DNA: TGTGCCACCAGCAGAACGGGGGAATCCTACGAGCAGTACTTC. Amino acid sequence: CATSRTGESYEQYF.

The rearrangement joins TRBV28 to TRBJ1-6, with 12 bases matching TRBD1. The CDR3 consists of 17 residues. Germline-derived CDR1 and CDR2 are MDHEN and SYDVKM. Unmatched junction bases numbered 6, after V lost 2 bases and J lost 7 bases. CDR3 coding DNA: TGTGCCAGCAGTTTACTGTGGGACAGGGGGCGAAATTCACCCCTCCACTTT. It specifies CASSLLWDRGRNSPLHF.